The clone carrying this T cell receptor beta chain was picked up a small number of times. The antigen is not known. This specimen belongs to a study of cytomegalovirus exposure and HLA in healthy donors. Study-wide points: Cytomegalovirus association was listed for 164 TCR beta chains. On later analysis, the bulk of CMV-associated TCR beta chains appeared to be HLA-restricted. Donors were assumed by presence/absence analyses to have roughly uniform sequencing depth.

CDR3 size: 14 residues. Germline V gives CDR1 MGHRA, CDR2 YSYEKL. V lost 3 bases to trimming and J lost 7 bases; unmatched junction nucleotides: 6. Primers included in the PCR were 60 Vbeta and 13 Jbeta primers. Generated by immunoSEQ multiplex PCR, the TCRdb table keeps only in-frame clones and is missing some. The data hold 150,000 to 180,000 clones, with about 76% observed a single time. The sample comprised PBMCs. The source of this sequence is a man aged 25 to 45 in good health and CMV-seropositive. The V gene is TRBV4-1, the J gene TRBJ2-7, with 10 bases matching TRBD1. CDR3 sequence reads: CASSQWTGGREQYF. The CDR3 nucleotides read TGCGCCAGCAGCCAGTGGACAGGGGGAAGGGAGCAGTACTTC.